This T cell receptor (beta chain) stems from a study of blood T cell repertoires in COVID-19. Authors' data handling: Reference gene primer amplification yielded estimated nucleated cell counts. The repertoire was sequenced with immunoSEQ multiplex PCR; TCRdb's copy has only in-frame clones and lacks some. The DNA was the basis for D and trimming; V, J and clone size are from that table. The sample has 250,000 to 400,000 clones, over 75% seen once. The CDR3 consists of 13 residues. Deletions cut 4 bases from V and 3 bases from J, with 10 bases between. The germline gives CDR1 SEHNR, CDR2 FQNEAQ (reference sequence).

The sequence came from a woman aged 25 to 39 who had recovered from COVID-19. The rearrangement links TRBV7-9 to TRBJ2-7, with D perhaps TRBD2 (6 bases). The sequenced sample consisted of PBMCs or T cells enriched from blood (not recorded which). CDR3 sequence (DNA): TGTGCCAGCAGCTGGGTGGGGGGCTACGAGCAGTACTTC. It is translated as CASSWVGGYEQYF.